This note documents a single TCR beta chain sequence. One junction end does not reproduce the germline sequence, and a read error may be involved. Measured with immunoSEQ multiplex PCR; TCRdb has only the in-frame clones, and not every one. The profile shows about 72,000 clones, roughly 84% of them singletons. The data were obtained in a study of T cell responses to AZD1222 COVID-19 vaccine. The CDR3 extends over 16 amino acids. From germline, CDR1 is MNHEY and CDR2 SVGEGT. The sample was peripheral blood, taken on day 0 of AZD1222 vaccination. The TCR sequence derives from an adult in good health. V gene TRBV6-2 or TRBV6-3 combines with J gene TRBJ2-5; TRBD2 matches at 9 bases. The CDR3 sequence: CASSNSLAGLQETQYF. The CDR3 DNA reads as TGTGCCAGCAGTAACTCCCTAGCGGGGTTGCAAGAGACCCAGTACTTC.